What follows is one T cell receptor (beta chain) and its context. Its specific antigen is unknown. The input lacks base qualities; no much larger clone sits a single base away. CDR1 SEHNR and CDR2 FQNEAQ are derived from the germline V gene (reference sequence). From the cysteine through the phenylalanine, the CDR3 covers 15 amino acids. The entry retains the CDR3 DNA only, 45 bases that are in frame from base 1. V loses 6 bases of germline sequence and J loses 2 bases, and the interval between the two ends is 13 bases. The data are from a study of T cell repertoires in cytomegalovirus infection (dated by TCRdb to about 2019). Some background on the complete study: Donor HLA type was relevant to the analysis, as public TCR beta signatures indicated carriage of CMV infection together with the matching HLA type.

What the work shows at the level of the full study, not this receptor alone: In both this cohort and an independent cohort of under 450 donors, the cumulative frequency of public TCR beta family members distinguished carriers of CMV infection plus the relevant HLA type. The ex vivo response was dominated by HLA-C-restricted CMV-specific TCR beta clonotypes, and the single most frequent clonotype in two of eight donors was supplied by these HLA-C-restricted clonotypes.

Instrument used: Illumina HiSeq 1500. The public sequencing data were trimmed at Q25 with fastp and processed into clonotypes with MiXCR by TCRdb, which kept only in-frame beta chains. Identical CDR3 proteins give one entry, which carries the most common genes and DNA. The sample table shows about 400,000 distinct CDR3 sequences, and 15% to 20% are seen once. Of the sample, around 9.3% is held by the ten largest clones. The chain couples TRBV7-9 to TRBJ2-2; tentative D gene TRBD2, with 5 bases matching. The origin of this receptor is a human donor in good health (CMV status not recorded). Some clones in this sample may be carry-over from other donors' samples. The sample consisted of PBMCs. For the CDR3, the sequence is CASSRLSTNTGELFF. The bases read TGTGCCAGCAGTCGACTATCTACCAACACCGGGGAGCTGTTTTTT.